These 14 T cell receptor beta chains originate from one sample sequenced in a study of shared clonotypes between healthy human individuals. The assay was immunoSEQ multiplex PCR, and TCRdb's table has in-frame clones only and misses some. The data contain some 2.3 million clones, 93% of them seen just once; the ten biggest clones take up about 0.39%. Sequenced sample: naive CD4+ T cells from PBMCs. The subset: CD45RA+ positively selected. The receptors shown here come from a young man in good health. Some clones in this sample may be carry-over from other donors' samples.

This clone appeared a few times. The chain links TRBV28 to TRBJ2-4; D is possibly TRBD1 or TRBD2 (5 bases each). V was cut by 6 bases and J by 2 bases, with 17 bases left in between. The CDR3 contains 16 residues. The V gene's germline CDR1 is MDHEN and CDR2 SYDVKM. CDR3 protein: CASSLIQGVPKNIQYF. As DNA, the CDR3 is TGTGCCAGCAGCCTGATCCAGGGAGTTCCCAAAAACATTCAGTACTTC. The full variable domain, in which reference TRBV28 and TRBJ2-4 provide the parts outside the CDR3, is DVKVTQSSRYLVKRTGEKVFLECVQDMDHENMFWYRQDPGLGLRLIYFSYDVKMKEKGDIPEGYSVSREKKERFSLILESASTNQTSMYLCASSLIQGVPKNIQYFGAGTRLSVL.

The gene calls are TRBV27 and TRBJ2-1, with 9 bases aligning to TRBD2. This CDR3 comprises 15 residues. CDR1 is MNHEY, CDR2 SMNVEV, per germline (reference sequence). J gave up 8 bases and V 6 bases, and 11 bases lay outside the gene matches. Here the CDR3 reads CASSPRASGNHEQFF. In DNA form, the CDR3 reads TGTGCCAGCAGCCCAAGGGCTAGCGGGAACCATGAGCAGTTCTTC.

This rearrangement joins TRBV28 to TRBJ2-7; D is perhaps TRBD1 (5 bases). V dropped 1 base and J dropped 3 bases, with 10 bases sitting between them. The germline CDR1 and CDR2 sequences are MDHEN and SYDVKM. The CDR3 is 14 amino acids. The CDR3 is CASSLSPGIYEQYF. CDR3 nucleotide sequence: TGTGCCAGCAGTTTATCCCCAGGGATCTACGAGCAGTACTTC.

The chain joins TRBV27 to TRBJ2-6; D ambiguous. Germline V gene sequence: CDR1 MNHEY, CDR2 SMNVEV (reference sequence). V lost 1 base, J lost 3 bases, and 22 bases lay in between. This CDR3 has 20 amino acids. CDR3 sequence (DNA): TGTGCCAGCAGTTTATTTACACGGAAGGGCTTGCGGTATGGGGCCAACGTCCTGACTTTC. Translated, it gives CASSLFTRKGLRYGANVLTF.

This clone has only one observation. The V call is TRBV11-3, the J call TRBJ2-1, with D possibly TRBD2 on 6 matching bases. This CDR3 has 16 amino acids. Germline assignment: CDR1 SGHNT and CDR2 YENEEA. Trimming removed 7 bases from V and 6 bases from J, with 22 bases in between. CDR3 in DNA: TGTGCCAGCATCCTCTTACCGGGGGAGTTCGGCAATGAGCAGTTCTTC. Translation: CASILLPGEFGNEQFF.

The rearrangement uses TRBV7-2 and TRBJ2-5, with D perhaps given as TRBD1 or TRBD2 (6 bases each). Looked up from germline, CDR1 is SGHTA and CDR2 is FQGNSA. Trimming shortened V by 5 bases and J by 5 bases, and 18 bases separated the two germline ends. This CDR3 is 15 amino acids long. In DNA form, the CDR3 reads TGTGCCAGCAGCACATATAACAGGGCGGGGGAGACCCAGTACTTC. Translated, it gives CASSTYNRAGETQYF.

The chain is built from TRBV27 and TRBJ1-1; D is undetermined. V was trimmed by 2 bases and J by 1 base, leaving 5 bases between them. This CDR3 has 13 residues. Germline V gene lookup returns CDR1 MNHEY and CDR2 SMNVEV (reference sequence). The CDR3 is CASSLKKNTEAFF. The DNA of the CDR3 is TGTGCCAGCAGTTTAAAGAAGAACACTGAAGCTTTCTTT.

The DNA for the CDR3 is TGTGCCAGCAGCCTCGAGACAGGGGTCTATCAGCCCCAGCATTTT. This codes for CASSLETGVYQPQHF. The chain employs TRBV14 and TRBJ1-5; 8 positions agree with TRBD1. V lost 4 bases and J lost 5; bases outside the gene matches: 7. CDR3 length equals 15 residues. The germline V gene encodes CDR1 SGHDN and CDR2 FVKESK.

This clone was recorded once. This sample includes further DNA sequences coding for the same CDR3. The chain uses TRBV6-4 and TRBJ2-1; D remains ambiguous. The ends were cut back, 4 bases at V and 7 bases at J, with 5 bases in the middle. The CDR3 has 11 residues. In germline, CDR1 is MRHNA, CDR2 SNTAGT. The CDR3, as DNA: TGTGCCAGCAGTGGGGGAAATGAGCAGTTCTTC. Amino acid sequence: CASSGGNEQFF.

The chain recombines TRBV10-3 with TRBJ1-1; the D is unclear. Trimming took 2 bases from V and 3 from J, leaving 7 bases between them. Germline V gene lookup returns CDR1 ENHRY and CDR2 SYGVKD. The CDR3 runs to 13 residues. The CDR3, as DNA: TGTGCCATCAGTGAGAGTCAGGACACTGAAGCTTTCTTT. Amino acid sequence: CAISESQDTEAFF.

Concerning this clone itself: Distinct nucleotide sequences in the sample also encode this CDR3. The gene calls are TRBV18 and TRBJ2-7; TRBD1 matches at 7 bases. There are 14 residues in the CDR3. Trimming cost V 2 bases and J 1 base; bases outside gene matches: 2. Germline CDR1 and CDR2: KGHSH and LQKENI. CDR3 sequence reads: CASSPVQGSYEQYF. CDR3 coding DNA: TGTGCCAGCTCACCAGTACAGGGGTCCTACGAGCAGTACTTC. Based on the CDR3 plus reference TRBV18 and TRBJ2-7, the full variable domain is NAGVMQNPRHLVRRRGQEARLRCSPMKGHSHVYWYRQLPEEGLKFMVYLQKENIIDESGMPKERFSAEFPKEGPSILRIQQVVRGDSAAYFCASSPVQGSYEQYFGPGTRLTVT.

The chain combines TRBV27 with TRBJ2-1; D ambiguous. The CDR3 spans 12 residues. V was clipped by 3 bases and J by 9 bases, with 9 bases between them. CDR1 is MNHEY and CDR2 is SMNVEV in the germline V gene (reference sequence). Written as DNA, the CDR3 is TGTGCCAGCAGTTTCCTTGGGTCTGAGCAGTTCTTC. This codes for CASSFLGSEQFF.

This clone has a handful of counts. Other DNA sequences from this sample encode an identical CDR3 as well. This chain connects TRBV5-1 to TRBJ2-7; D is ambiguous. This CDR3 has 11 amino acids. With 4 bases removed from V and 3 bases from J, the gap between germline ends came to 5 bases. Germline CDR1 is SGHRS and CDR2 is YFSETQ. The CDR3 here is CASSPGYEQYF. The CDR3 DNA sequence: TGCGCCAGCAGCCCTGGCTACGAGCAGTACTTC.

V gene TRBV6-5 combines with J gene TRBJ1-2, with D maybe TRBD1 (5 bases). Germline CDR1 MNHEY, CDR2 SVGAGI. The CDR3 has 12 amino acids. With 8 bases removed from V and 7 bases from J, the gap between germline ends came to 14 bases. The CDR3 DNA reads as TGTGCCAGCGGACCCAGGGTCGCTGGCTACACCTTC. It encodes CASGPRVAGYTF.